This entry concerns a single T cell receptor (beta chain). Its antigen remains unidentified. Everyone who donated was a healthy bone marrow donor. The record originates from a study of cytomegalovirus exposure and HLA in healthy donors. Study-wide background: Falling in the Caucasian-associated ancestry cluster were 81% of approximately 410 genotyped donors.

This CDR3 is 19 amino acids long. Germline CDR1 is SGDLS and CDR2 is YYNGEE. V shed 4 bases and J 1 base; nucleotides not matched to a gene: 11. The primer mix had 60 Vbeta and 13 Jbeta primers. Sequenced by immunoSEQ multiplex PCR; TCRdb stores in-frame clones only, minus some. In all, the sample yields 150,000 or so clones. Study-wide results and limits: Most TCR sequences were rare, but some public TCRs occurred in many donors. A list of approximately 160 TCR beta chains associated with cytomegalovirus was given.

The clonotype was recovered from a woman between 45 and 65 years old in good health and CMV-seronegative. V and J are TRBV9 and TRBJ2-6; 10 bases align to TRBD1. The material sequenced was PBMCs. The CDR3 nucleotides read TGTGCCAGCAGCCCATCCGGGACAGGGGATCTTTCTGGGGCCAACGTCCTGACTTTC. The encoded protein is CASSPSGTGDLSGANVLTF.